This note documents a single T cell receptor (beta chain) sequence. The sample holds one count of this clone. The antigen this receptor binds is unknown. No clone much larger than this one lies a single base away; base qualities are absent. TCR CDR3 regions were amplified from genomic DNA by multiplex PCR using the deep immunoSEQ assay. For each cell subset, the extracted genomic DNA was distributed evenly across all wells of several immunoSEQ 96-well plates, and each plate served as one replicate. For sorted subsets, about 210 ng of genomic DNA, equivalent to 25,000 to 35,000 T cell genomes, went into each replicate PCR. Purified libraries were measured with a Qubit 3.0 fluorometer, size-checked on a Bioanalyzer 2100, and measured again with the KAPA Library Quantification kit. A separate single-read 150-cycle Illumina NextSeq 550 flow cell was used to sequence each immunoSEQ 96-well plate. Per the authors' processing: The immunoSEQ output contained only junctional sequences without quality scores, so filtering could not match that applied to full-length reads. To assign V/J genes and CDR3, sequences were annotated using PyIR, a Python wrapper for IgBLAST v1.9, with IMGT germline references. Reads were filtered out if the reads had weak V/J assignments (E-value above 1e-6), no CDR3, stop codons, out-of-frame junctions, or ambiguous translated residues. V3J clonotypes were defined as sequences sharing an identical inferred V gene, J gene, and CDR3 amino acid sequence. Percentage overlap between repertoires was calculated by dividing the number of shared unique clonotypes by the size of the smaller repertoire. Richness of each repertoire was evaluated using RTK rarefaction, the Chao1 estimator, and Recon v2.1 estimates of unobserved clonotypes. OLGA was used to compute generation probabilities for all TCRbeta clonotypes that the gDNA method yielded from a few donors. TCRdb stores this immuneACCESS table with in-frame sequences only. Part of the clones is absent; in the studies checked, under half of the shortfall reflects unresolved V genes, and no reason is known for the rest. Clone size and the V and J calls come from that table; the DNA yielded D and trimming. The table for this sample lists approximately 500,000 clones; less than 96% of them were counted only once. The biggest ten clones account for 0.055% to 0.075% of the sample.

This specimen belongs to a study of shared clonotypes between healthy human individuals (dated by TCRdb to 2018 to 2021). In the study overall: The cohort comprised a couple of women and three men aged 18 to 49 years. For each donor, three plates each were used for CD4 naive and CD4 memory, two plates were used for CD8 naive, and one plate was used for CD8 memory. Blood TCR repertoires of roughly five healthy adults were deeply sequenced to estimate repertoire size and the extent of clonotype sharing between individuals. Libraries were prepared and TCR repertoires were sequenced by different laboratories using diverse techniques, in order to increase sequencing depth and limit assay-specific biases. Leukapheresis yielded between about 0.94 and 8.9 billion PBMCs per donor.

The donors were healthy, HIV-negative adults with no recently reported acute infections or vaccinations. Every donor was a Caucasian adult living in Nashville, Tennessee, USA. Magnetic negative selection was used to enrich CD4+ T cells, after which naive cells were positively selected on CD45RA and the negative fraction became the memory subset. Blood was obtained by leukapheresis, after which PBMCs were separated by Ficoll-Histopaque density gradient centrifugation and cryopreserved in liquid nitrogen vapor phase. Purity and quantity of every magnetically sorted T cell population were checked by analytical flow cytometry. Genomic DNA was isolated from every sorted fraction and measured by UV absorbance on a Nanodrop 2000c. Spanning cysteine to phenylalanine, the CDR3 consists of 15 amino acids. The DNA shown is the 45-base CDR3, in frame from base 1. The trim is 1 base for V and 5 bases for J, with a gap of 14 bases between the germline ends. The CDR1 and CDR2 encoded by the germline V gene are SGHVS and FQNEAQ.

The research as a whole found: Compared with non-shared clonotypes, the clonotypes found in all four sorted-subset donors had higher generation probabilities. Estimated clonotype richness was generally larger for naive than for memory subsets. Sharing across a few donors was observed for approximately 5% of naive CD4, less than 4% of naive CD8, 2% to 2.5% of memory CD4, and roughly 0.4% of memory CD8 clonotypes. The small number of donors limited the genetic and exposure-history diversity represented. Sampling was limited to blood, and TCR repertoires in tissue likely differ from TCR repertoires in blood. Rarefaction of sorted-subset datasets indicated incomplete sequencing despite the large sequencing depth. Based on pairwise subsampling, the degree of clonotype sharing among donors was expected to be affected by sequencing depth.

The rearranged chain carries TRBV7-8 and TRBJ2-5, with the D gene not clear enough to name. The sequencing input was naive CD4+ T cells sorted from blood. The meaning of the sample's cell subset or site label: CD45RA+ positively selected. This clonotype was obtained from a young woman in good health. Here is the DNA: TGTGCCAGCAGCTTAGGTTTAGTGTCCAGGGAGACCCAGTACTTC. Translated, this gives CASSLGLVSRETQYF.